The source of this T cell receptor (beta chain) is a study of ipilimumab plus nivolumab after autologous stem cell transplantation (dated by TCRdb to the early 2020s). Turning to the overall study: Trial patients received a median of roughly five ipilimumab doses and fewer than 10 nivolumab doses. Patients in the trial were undergoing autologous transplant and had high-risk diffuse large B cell lymphoma, mature T cell lymphoma, or multiple myeloma. Thirty-five patients made up the trial's intent-to-treat population. Both primary refractory and relapsed disease were represented in the DLBCL cohort, where 18-month progression-free survival was around 84% and 29%, respectively.

What the study reported, not specific to this receptor: The authors concluded that combined checkpoint inhibition appeared tolerable when used as consolidation after transplant. Per the authors, a biologic rationale for further study of the post-transplant checkpoint inhibition approach was offered by T cell receptor repertoire, regulatory T cell phenotype and gut microbiota profiles.

At the junction V is shortened by 5 bases and J by 4 bases, with 13 bases in between. The CDR1 and CDR2 encoded by the germline V gene (reference sequence) are SEHNR and FQNEAQ. The CDR3, from cysteine to phenylalanine, totals 14 residues. Only the CDR3 DNA stays, 42 bases, in frame from base 1. Starting 14 to 28 days after the autologous transplant, patients began checkpoint therapy, which included ipilimumab at 1 mg/kg intravenously on day 1 of selected weeks. Nivolumab was administered at 3 mg/kg intravenously on day 1 of weeks 1, 4, 7, 10, and every two weeks through week 26. Combined checkpoint inhibition with ipilimumab and nivolumab as consolidation after autologous stem cell transplantation was tested in a Phase Ib clinical trial. The library was produced with the immunoSEQ multiplex PCR assay. Not all clones reach the TCRdb copy of this immuneACCESS table, which keeps in-frame sequences only. Checked studies attribute under half of the gap to unresolved V genes and leave the rest unexplained. In this sample the table shows more than 20,000 clones, about three quarters of which occur a single time. The ten largest clones take up roughly 20% of the sample.

Concerning this clone itself: The clone's antigen remains unknown. Within one base of it there is no much larger clone, and no base qualities were kept.

Here the sequenced sample was PBMCs, taken in a trial of ipilimumab plus nivolumab as post-transplant consolidation. The clonotype originates from a male donor with diffuse large B-cell lymphoma. The chain is assembled from TRBV7-9 and TRBJ2-3, with the D gene not clear enough to name. The DNA reads TGTGCCAGCAGCCCAGGCGCCGGTTCAGATACGCAGTATTTT. Its protein reads: CASSPGAGSDTQYF.